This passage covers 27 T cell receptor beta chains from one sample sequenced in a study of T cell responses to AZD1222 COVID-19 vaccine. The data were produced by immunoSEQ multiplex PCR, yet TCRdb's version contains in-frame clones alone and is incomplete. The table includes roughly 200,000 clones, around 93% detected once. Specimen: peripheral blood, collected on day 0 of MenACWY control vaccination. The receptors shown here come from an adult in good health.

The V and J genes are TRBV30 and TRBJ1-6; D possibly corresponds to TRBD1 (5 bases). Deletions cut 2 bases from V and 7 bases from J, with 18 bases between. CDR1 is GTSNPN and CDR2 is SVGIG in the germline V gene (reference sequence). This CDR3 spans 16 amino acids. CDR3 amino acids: CAWSTDGGYGNSPLHF. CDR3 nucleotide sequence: TGTGCCTGGAGTACCGATGGGGGTTATGGAAATTCACCCCTCCACTTT.

The CDR3 DNA is TGCGCCAGCAGCAACCCGAGCAGGATGAACACTGAAGCTTTCTTT. Translating it yields CASSNPSRMNTEAFF. The rearrangement uses TRBV4-1 and TRBJ1-1, with D unresolved. The CDR3 consists of 15 residues. Germline CDR1 MGHRA, CDR2 YSYEKL. V shed 5 bases and J shed 0 bases, with 13 bases lying between them.

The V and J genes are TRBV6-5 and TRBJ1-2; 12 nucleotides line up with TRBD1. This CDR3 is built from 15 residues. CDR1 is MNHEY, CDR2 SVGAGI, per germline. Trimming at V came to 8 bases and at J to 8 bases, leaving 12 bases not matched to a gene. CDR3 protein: CASAVGQGAFRGYTF. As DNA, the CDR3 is TGTGCCAGCGCCGTGGGACAGGGGGCTTTTAGAGGCTACACCTTC.

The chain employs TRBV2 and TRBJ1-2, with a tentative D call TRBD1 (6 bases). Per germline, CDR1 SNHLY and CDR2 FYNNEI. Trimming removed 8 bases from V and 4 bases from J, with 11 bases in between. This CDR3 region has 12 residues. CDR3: CASSRTVYGYTF. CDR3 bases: TGTGCCAGCTCAAGGACAGTCTATGGCTACACCTTC.

CDR3 sequence (DNA): TGTGCCATCAGTGGGGGGCAGGGGAATGAAAAACTGTTTTTT. Translating it yields CAISGGQGNEKLFF. The rearrangement uses TRBV10-3 and TRBJ1-4, with TRBD1 as a possible D gene (6 bases). Germline V gene lookup returns CDR1 ENHRY and CDR2 SYGVKD. Trimming removed 4 bases at V and 5 bases at J, with 11 bases between. There are 14 residues in the CDR3.

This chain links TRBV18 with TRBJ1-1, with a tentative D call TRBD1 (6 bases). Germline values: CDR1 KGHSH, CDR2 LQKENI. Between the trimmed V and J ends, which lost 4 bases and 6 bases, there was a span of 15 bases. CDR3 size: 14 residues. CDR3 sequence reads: CASSLGGAGPEAFF. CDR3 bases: TGTGCCAGCTCACTCGGGGGCGCAGGTCCTGAAGCTTTCTTT. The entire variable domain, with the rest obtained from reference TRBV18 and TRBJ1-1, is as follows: NAGVMQNPRHLVRRRGQEARLRCSPMKGHSHVYWYRQLPEEGLKFMVYLQKENIIDESGMPKERFSAEFPKEGPSILRIQQVVRGDSAAYFCASSLGGAGPEAFFGQGTRLTVV.

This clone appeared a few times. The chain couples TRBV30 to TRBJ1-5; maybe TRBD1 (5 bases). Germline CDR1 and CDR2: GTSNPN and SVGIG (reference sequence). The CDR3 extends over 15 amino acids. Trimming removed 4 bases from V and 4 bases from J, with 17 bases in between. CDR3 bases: TGTGCCTGGACCCAATCCGGGACTGTGAATCAGCCCCAGCATTTT. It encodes CAWTQSGTVNQPQHF. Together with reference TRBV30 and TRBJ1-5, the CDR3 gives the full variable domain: SQTIHQWPATLVQPVGSPLSLECTVEGTSNPNLYWYRQAAGRGLQLLFYSVGIGQISSEVPQNLSASRPQDRQFILSSKKLLLSDSGFYLCAWTQSGTVNQPQHFGDGTRLSIL.

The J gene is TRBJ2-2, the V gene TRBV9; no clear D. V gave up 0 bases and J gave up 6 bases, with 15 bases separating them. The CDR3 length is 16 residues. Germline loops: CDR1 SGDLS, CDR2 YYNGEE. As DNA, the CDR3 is TGTGCCAGCAGCGTAGGGTTGGCCACCGACGCCGGGGAGCTGTTTTTT. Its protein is CASSVGLATDAGELFF.

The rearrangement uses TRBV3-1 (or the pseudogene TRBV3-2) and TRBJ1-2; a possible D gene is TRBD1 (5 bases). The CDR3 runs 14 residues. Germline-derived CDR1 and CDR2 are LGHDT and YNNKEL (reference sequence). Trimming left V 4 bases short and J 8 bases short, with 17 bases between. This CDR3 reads CASSPLEQGGGYTF. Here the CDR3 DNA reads TGTGCCAGCAGCCCACTGGAGCAGGGCGGGGGCTACACCTTC.

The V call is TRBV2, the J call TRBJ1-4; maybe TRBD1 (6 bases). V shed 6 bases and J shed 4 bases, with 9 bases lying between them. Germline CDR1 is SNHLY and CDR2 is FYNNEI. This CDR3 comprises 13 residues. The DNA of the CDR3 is TGTGCCAGCAGGGACAGCTATAATGAAAAACTGTTTTTT. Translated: CASRDSYNEKLFF.

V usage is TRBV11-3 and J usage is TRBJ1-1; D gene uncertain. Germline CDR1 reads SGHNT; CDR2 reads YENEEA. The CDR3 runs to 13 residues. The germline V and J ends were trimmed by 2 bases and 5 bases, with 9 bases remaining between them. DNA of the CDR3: TGTGCCAGCAGCTTATCACGTTGGACTGAAGCTTTCTTT. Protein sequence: CASSLSRWTEAFF. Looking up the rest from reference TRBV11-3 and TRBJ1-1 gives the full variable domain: EAGVVQSPRYKIIEKKQPVAFWCNPISGHNTLYWYLQNLGQGPELLIRYENEEAVDDSQLPKDRFSAERLKGVDSTLKIQPAELGDSAVYLCASSLSRWTEAFFGQGTRLTVV.

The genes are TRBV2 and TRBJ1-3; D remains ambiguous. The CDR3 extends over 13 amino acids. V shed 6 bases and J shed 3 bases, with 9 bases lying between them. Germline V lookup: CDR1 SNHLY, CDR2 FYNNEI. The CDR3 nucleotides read TGTGCCAGCAGGCAGGATGTTGGAAACACCATATATTTT. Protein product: CASRQDVGNTIYF.

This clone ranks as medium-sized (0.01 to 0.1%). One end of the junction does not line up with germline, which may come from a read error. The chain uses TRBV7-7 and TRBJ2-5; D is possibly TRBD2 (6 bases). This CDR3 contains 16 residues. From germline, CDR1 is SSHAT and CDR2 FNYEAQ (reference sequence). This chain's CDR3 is CASSLGRLVAGETQYF. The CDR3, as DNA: TGTGCTAGCAGCTTGGGTAGACTAGTCGCGGGGGAGACCCAGTACTTC.

CDR3 sequence: CASSQRVGHSGNTIYF. The CDR3 DNA follows: TGTGCCAGCAGCCAACGCGTCGGTCACTCTGGAAACACCATATATTTT. The chain carries TRBV4-2 and TRBJ1-3; D remains ambiguous. V shed 2 bases and J shed 0 bases, with 11 bases lying between them. CDR1 is LGHNA, CDR2 YNFKEQ, per germline. This CDR3 is built from 16 residues.

CDR3 region: CASSPPGQGADTQYF. The CDR3, as DNA: TGTGCCAGCTCACCACCGGGACAGGGGGCAGATACGCAGTATTTT. The chain combines TRBV18 with TRBJ2-3; 11 bases match TRBD1. CDR3 length: 15 residues. Germline CDR1 KGHSH, CDR2 LQKENI. J was trimmed by 4 bases and V by 0 bases; bases with no gene match: 0.

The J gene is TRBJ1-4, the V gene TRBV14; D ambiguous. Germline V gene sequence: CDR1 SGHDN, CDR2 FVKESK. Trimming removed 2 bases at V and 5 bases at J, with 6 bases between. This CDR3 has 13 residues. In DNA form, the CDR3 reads TGTGCCAGCAGCCAAAGGGCCAATGAAAAACTGTTTTTT. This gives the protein CASSQRANEKLFF. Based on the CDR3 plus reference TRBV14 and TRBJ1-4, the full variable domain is EAGVTQFPSHSVIEKGQTVTLRCDPISGHDNLYWYRRVMGKEIKFLLHFVKESKQDESGMPNNRFLAERTGGTYSTLKVQPAELEDSGVYFCASSQRANEKLFFGSGTQLSVL.

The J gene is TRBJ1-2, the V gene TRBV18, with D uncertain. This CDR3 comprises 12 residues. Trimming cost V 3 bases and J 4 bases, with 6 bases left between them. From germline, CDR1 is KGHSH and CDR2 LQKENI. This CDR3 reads CASSPRSYGYTF. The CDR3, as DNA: TGTGCCAGCTCACCTCGGTCCTATGGCTACACCTTC.

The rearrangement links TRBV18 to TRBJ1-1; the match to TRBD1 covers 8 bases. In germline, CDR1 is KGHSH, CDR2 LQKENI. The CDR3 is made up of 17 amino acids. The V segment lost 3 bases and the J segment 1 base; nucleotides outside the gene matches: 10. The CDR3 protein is CASSPRRQGATNTEAFF. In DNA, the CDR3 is TGTGCCAGCTCACCGAGGCGTCAGGGGGCTACGAACACTGAAGCTTTCTTT. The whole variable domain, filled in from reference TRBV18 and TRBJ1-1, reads NAGVMQNPRHLVRRRGQEARLRCSPMKGHSHVYWYRQLPEEGLKFMVYLQKENIIDESGMPKERFSAEFPKEGPSILRIQQVVRGDSAAYFCASSPRRQGATNTEAFFGQGTRLTVV.

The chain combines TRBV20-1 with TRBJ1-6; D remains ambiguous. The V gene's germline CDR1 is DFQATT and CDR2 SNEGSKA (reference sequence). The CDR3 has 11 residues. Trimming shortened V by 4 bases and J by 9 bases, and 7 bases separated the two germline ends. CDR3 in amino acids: CSATGPSPLHF. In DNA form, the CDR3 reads TGCAGTGCTACGGGCCCTTCACCCCTCCACTTT.

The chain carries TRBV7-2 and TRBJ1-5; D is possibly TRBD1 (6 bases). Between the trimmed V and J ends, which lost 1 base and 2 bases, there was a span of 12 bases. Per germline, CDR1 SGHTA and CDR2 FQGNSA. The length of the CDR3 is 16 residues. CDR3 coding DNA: TGTGCCAGCAGCTTAGGAGCAGGGGAGGGCAATCAGCCCCAGCATTTT. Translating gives CASSLGAGEGNQPQHF.

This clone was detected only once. The CDR3 spells CASSLDRNTEAFF. The CDR3 DNA is TGCGCCAGCAGCTTGGACAGGAACACTGAAGCTTTCTTT. V and J are TRBV5-1 and TRBJ1-1; the D is unclear. With 0 bases removed from V and 1 base from J, the gap between germline ends came to 4 bases. This CDR3 comprises 13 residues. Germline CDR1 is SGHRS and CDR2 is YFSETQ.

Here the CDR3 DNA reads TGTGCCAGCAGTCCCGAGAGGCAGAACTACTACGAGCAGTACTTC. It specifies CASSPERQNYYEQYF. This sequence joins TRBV6-5 and TRBJ2-7; unclear D gene. The V gene's germline CDR1 is MNHEY and CDR2 SVGAGI. Trimming took off 5 bases at V and 3 bases at J, with 17 bases between the two ends. This CDR3 has 15 amino acids.

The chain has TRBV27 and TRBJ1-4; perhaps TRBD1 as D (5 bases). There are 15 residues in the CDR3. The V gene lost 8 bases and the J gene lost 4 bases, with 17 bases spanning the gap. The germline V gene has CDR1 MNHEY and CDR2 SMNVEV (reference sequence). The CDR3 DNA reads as TGTGCCAGCGAAAAAGAGGGGAGCTTTAATGAAAAACTGTTTTTT. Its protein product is CASEKEGSFNEKLFF.

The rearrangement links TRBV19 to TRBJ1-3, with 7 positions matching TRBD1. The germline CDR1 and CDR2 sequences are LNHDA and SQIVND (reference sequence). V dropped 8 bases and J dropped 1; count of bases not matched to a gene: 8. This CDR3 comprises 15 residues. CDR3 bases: TGTGCCAGTGGCCACAGGGGTACGTCTGGAAACACCATATATTTT. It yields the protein CASGHRGTSGNTIYF. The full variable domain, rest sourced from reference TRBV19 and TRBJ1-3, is DGGITQSPKYLFRKEGQNVTLSCEQNLNHDAMYWYRQDPGQGLRLIYYSQIVNDFQKGDIAEGYSVSREKKESFPLTVTSAQKNPTAFYLCASGHRGTSGNTIYFGEGSWLTVV.

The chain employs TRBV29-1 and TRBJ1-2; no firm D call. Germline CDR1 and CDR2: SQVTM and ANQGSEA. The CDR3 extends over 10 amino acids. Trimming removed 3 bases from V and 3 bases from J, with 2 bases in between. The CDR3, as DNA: TGCAGCGTTGACCACTATGGCTACACCTTC. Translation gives CSVDHYGYTF.

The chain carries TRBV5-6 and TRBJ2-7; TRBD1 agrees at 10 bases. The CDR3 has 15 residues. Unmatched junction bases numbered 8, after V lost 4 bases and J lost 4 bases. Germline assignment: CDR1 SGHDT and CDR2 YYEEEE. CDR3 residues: CASSGRDRGFYEQYF. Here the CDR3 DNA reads TGTGCCAGCAGCGGGAGGGACAGGGGTTTTTACGAGCAGTACTTC.

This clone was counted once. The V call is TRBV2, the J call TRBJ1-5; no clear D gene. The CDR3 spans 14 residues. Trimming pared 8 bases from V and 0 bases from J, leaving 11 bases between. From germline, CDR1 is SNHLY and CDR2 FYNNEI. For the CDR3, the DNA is TGTGCCAGCCGAGTAGACTATAGCAATCAGCCCCAGCATTTT. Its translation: CASRVDYSNQPQHF.